This section outlines one T cell receptor (beta chain) sequence together with its context. The antigen it binds to is not known. No base quality information exists; no much larger clone differs at one position. TCRbeta CDR3 regions were amplified from genomic DNA using the immunoSEQ Assay, a bias-controlled multiplex PCR. From the authors' description of their analysis: Within the assay, amplification of reference gene primers was used to estimate how many nucleated cells each sample contained. To quantify the absolute abundance of each unique TCRbeta CDR3 rearrangement, sequence reads were collapsed and filtered. Productive Simpson clonality was computed per sample as the square root of Simpson's diversity index over productive rearrangements. TCRdb retrieved this table from immuneACCESS and kept in-frame rearrangements only. Not all clones are present; in checked studies, unresolved V genes account for under half, and no reason is known for the remainder. V and J calls and clone size come straight from that table; D and trimming were deduced from the DNA. This sample gives 110,000 to 150,000 clones in total; approximately 78% of them show up just once. The leading ten clones occupy around 6% of the sample.

The data originate from a study of blood T cell repertoires in COVID-19 (TCRdb year 2020). Context from the whole study: Collaborator samples came from the United States, Italy and Spain and covered acute and convalescent phases of COVID-19. The repertoires were made available in a free public database intended to serve as a resource for research on the immune response to SARS-CoV-2. HLA class I and class II types, where available, came from metadata supplied by the sample provider rather than from assay-based typing. The material from the prospective study consisted of cDNA or gDNA derived from T cells, B-cell-depleted T cells, or PBMCs. Subjects who had been exposed to COVID-19, were actively infected with it, or had recovered from it provided the deeply sampled blood TCRbeta repertoires that made up the dataset. The sample metadata nearly always contained a de-identified subject ID, COVID-19 status, age in years and sex. The samples were drawn from the first 160 participants of the ongoing ImmuneRACE study and from over a thousand subjects provided by 6 global collaborators.

Participants in the prospective study were enrolled through a virtual design, were aged about 18 to 89 years, and lived in 20 to 30 United States geographic areas. To assign participants to cohorts, the prospective study relied on clinical history that participants themselves reported in a screening survey and a study questionnaire. ImmuneRACE Cohort 3 recovered participants were defined by two consecutive negative NP/OP PCR tests, healthcare professional clearance, or symptom resolution. Mobile phlebotomists in the prospective study collected whole blood, serum and a nasopharyngeal or oropharyngeal swab from every participant. Additional blood draws and questionnaires over an approximately two-month period could optionally be provided by prospective study participants. Before DNA extraction, blood samples from the prospective study were shipped at room temperature or frozen. V is cut back by 6 bases and J by 0 bases, with 5 bases in the junction unmatched. The CDR3 sequence holds 14 residues, the cysteine and phenylalanine included. Only the CDR3 portion is preserved as DNA: 42 bases, with reading frame beginning at the first base. CDR1 SQVTM and CDR2 ANQGSEA are derived from the germline V gene.

Results the study describes overall, beyond this receptor: How much clinical and demographic metadata was included differed by source and by participant, and the metadata was provided uncurated.

Input material: PBMCs or T cells enriched from blood (not recorded which). The sequence was obtained from a woman aged 50 to 60 who had recovered from COVID-19. The chain uses TRBV29-1 and TRBJ2-4; 7 bases in the junction line up with TRBD1. The CDR3 is CSVRQGLAKNIQYF. At the DNA level, the sequence is TGCAGCGTACGACAGGGATTAGCCAAAAACATTCAGTACTTC.